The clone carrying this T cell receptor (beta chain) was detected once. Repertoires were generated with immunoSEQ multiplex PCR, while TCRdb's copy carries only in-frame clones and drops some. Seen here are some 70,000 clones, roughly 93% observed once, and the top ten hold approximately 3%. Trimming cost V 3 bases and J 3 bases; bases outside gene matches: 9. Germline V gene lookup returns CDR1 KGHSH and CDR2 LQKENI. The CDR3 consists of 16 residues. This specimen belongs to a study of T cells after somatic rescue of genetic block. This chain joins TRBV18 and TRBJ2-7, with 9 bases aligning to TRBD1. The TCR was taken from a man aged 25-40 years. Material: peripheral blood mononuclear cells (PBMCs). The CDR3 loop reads CASSPKTGGLIYEQYF. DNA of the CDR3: TGTGCCAGCTCACCTAAAACAGGGGGCCTGATCTACGAGCAGTACTTC.